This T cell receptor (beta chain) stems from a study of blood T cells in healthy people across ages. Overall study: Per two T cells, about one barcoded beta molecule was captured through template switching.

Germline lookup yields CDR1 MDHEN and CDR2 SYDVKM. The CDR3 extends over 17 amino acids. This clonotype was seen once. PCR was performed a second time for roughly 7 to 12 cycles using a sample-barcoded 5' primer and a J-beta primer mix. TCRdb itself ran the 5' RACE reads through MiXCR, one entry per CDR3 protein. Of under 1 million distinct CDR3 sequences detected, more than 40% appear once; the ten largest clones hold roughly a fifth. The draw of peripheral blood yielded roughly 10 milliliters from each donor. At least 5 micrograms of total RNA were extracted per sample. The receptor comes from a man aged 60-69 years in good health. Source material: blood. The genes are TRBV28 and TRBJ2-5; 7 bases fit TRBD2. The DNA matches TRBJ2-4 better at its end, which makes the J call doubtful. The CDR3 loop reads CASSSPGGGGLKNIQYF. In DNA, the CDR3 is TGTGCCAGCAGTTCTCCGGGAGGCGGAGGTCTAAAAAACATTCAGTACTTC.